The next 7 T cell receptor beta chains were all read from a single sample in a study of cytotoxic CD8 clonotypes in ibrutinib-treated CLL. TCRdb keeps only in-frame clones here, not all; method: immunoSEQ multiplex PCR. This sample has under 200,000 clones, with around 80% found just once. Source: PBMCs, taken after 24 months of ibrutinib treatment. The source of these receptors is a human donor with chronic lymphocytic leukemia.

This chain uses TRBV7-2 with TRBJ2-3; D is uncertain. In germline, CDR1 is SGHTA, CDR2 FQGNSA. Trimming removed 5 bases at V and 5 bases at J, with 17 bases between. There are 15 residues in the CDR3. In nucleotides, the CDR3 is TGTGCCAGCAGCCGCTCAGGCCTCTCGGAAGATACGCAGTATTTT. Its protein product is CASSRSGLSEDTQYF. The entire variable domain, with the rest obtained from reference TRBV7-2 and TRBJ2-3, is as follows: GAGVSQSPSNKVTEKGKDVELRCDPISGHTALYWYRQSLGQGLEFLIYFQGNSAPDKSGLPSDRFSAERTGGSVSTLTIQRTQQEDSAVYLCASSRSGLSEDTQYFGPGTRLTVL.

The V and J genes are TRBV5-1 and TRBJ2-5; 8 nucleotides line up with TRBD2. The CDR3 is 17 residues long. V shed 1 base, J shed 1 base, and the junction held 9 bases outside the gene matches. Germline assignment: CDR1 SGHRS and CDR2 YFSETQ. The CDR3 coding sequence is TGCGCCAGCAGCTTGCCTACGCGAGCGGGAGTCCAAGAGACCCAGTACTTC. Translated, it gives CASSLPTRAGVQETQYF.

The CDR3 DNA sequence: TGTGCCAGCAGTACAGGGACTAGCTCCTACGAGCAGTACTTC. This encodes CASSTGTSSYEQYF. The rearrangement joins TRBV6-5 to TRBJ2-7; 8 bases line up with TRBD2. Trimming at V came to 5 bases and at J to 0 bases, leaving 3 bases not matched to a gene. CDR3 length equals 14 residues. Germline assignment: CDR1 MNHEY and CDR2 SVGAGI.

The chain joins TRBV7-8 to TRBJ2-3, with D unresolved. V gave up 6 bases and J gave up 0 bases, with 7 bases separating them. The CDR3 extends over 13 amino acids. Germline assignment: CDR1 SGHVS and CDR2 FQNEAQ. The chain's CDR3 is CASRTSSTDTQYF. The CDR3 coding sequence is TGTGCCAGCAGAACAAGTAGCACAGATACGCAGTATTTT.

This sequence joins TRBV19 and TRBJ1-6; 8 bases agree with TRBD1. The germline V gene encodes CDR1 LNHDA and CDR2 SQIVND (reference sequence). J lost 6 bases, V lost 4 bases, and 8 bases had no gene match. CDR3 size: 16 residues. CDR3 sequence reads: CASSTERQGPNSPLHF. The CDR3 coding sequence is TGTGCCAGTAGTACCGAGCGACAGGGGCCTAATTCACCCCTCCACTTT.

The chain recombines TRBV6-1 with TRBJ1-1; no firm D call. Trimming removed 10 bases from V and 2 bases from J, with 11 bases in between. Germline V gives CDR1 MNHNS, CDR2 SASEGT. This CDR3 spans 12 amino acids. CDR3 DNA sequence: TGTGCCACCCTCATCTACAACACTGAAGCTTTCTTT. Translated: CATLIYNTEAFF.

The chain is built from TRBV10-1 and TRBJ1-1; D is perhaps TRBD1 (5 bases). Looked up from germline, CDR1 is WNHNN and CDR2 is SYGVQD (reference sequence). CDR3 size: 16 residues. V was cut by 2 bases and J by 1 base, with 14 bases left in between. CDR3 in amino acids: CASSETPGPKNTEAFF. In nucleotides, the CDR3 is TGCGCCAGCAGTGAGACTCCGGGACCCAAGAACACTGAAGCTTTCTTT.